This T cell receptor (beta chain) derives from a study of shared clonotypes between healthy human individuals. Deep-level settings were used for running the assay. TCRdb's copy holds only in-frame clones and misses some; the assay was immunoSEQ multiplex PCR. The data contain roughly 1,500,000 clones, around 98% of them seen just once; the ten biggest clones take up approximately 0.45%. Per the germline V gene, CDR1 is SEHNR and CDR2 is FQNEAQ (reference sequence). This CDR3 comprises 16 residues. V lost 4 bases and J lost 2; bases outside the gene matches: 7. Donors comprised healthy HIV-negative adults lacking recent acute infections or vaccinations. Partitioning of CD4+ cells yielded a CD45RA+ naive subset and a CD45RA-negative memory subset.

The sequence came from a man younger than 40 in good health. This chain links TRBV7-9 with TRBJ2-3, with 9 bases identical to TRBD1. Sequenced input: naive CD4+ T cells sorted from blood. Subset described: CD45RA+ positively selected. For the CDR3, the DNA is TGTGCCAGCAGCTCAGGGCGGGACAGGGTCACAGATACGCAGTATTTT. Translating gives CASSSGRDRVTDTQYF. The variable domain in full, completed from reference TRBV7-9 and TRBJ2-3, reads DTGVSQNPRHKITKRGQNVTFRCDPISEHNRLYWYRQTLGQGPEFLTYFQNEAQLEKSRLLSDRFSAERPKGSFSTLEIQRTEQGDSAMYLCASSSGRDRVTDTQYFGPGTRLTVL.